This paragraph covers one T cell receptor beta chain sequence. Its antigen is unknown. These data are taken from a study of cytomegalovirus exposure and HLA in healthy donors. Germline loops: CDR1 LNHDA, CDR2 SQIVND (reference sequence). This CDR3 is built from 15 residues. After removal of 7 bases from V and 0 bases from J, the junction contained 3 bases not matched to a gene. The study, taken as a whole, reports: Subsequent analysis of the approximately 130 validation repertoires found a tendency for first-cohort TCR clusters to co-occur. Cytomegalovirus status was reportedly diagnosed by the classifier with high specificity and sensitivity. A list of 150 to 200 TCR beta chains associated with cytomegalovirus was given.

Profiled with immunoSEQ multiplex PCR; TCRdb holds only in-frame clones, not every one. The sample lists about 280,000 clones; more than 75% were seen once. The sequenced sample consisted of PBMCs. The rearrangement joins TRBV19 to TRBJ2-2, with 9 bases matching TRBD1. This TCR derives from a woman between 18 and 29 years old in good health and CMV-seronegative. The CDR3 reads CASKGTGSNTGELFF. In DNA, the CDR3 is TGTGCCAGTAAGGGGACAGGGTCGAACACCGGGGAGCTGTTTTTT.